This TCR beta chain was sequenced during a study of T cell responses to AZD1222 COVID-19 vaccine. Findings of the study overall: Recipients of two AZD1222 doses showed rising Spike-specific TCR breadth and depth. Just six people given AZD1222 tested seropositive at baseline. Donors, mostly white British, included more females; clonal diversity was possibly underestimated. All repertoire sampling was performed exclusively after the peak T cell response.

This clone was seen just once. Its target is not known. The germline CDR1 and CDR2 sequences are LNHDA and SQIVND (reference sequence). Trimming took 0 bases from V and 4 from J, leaving 18 bases between them. This CDR3 region has 17 residues. The repertoire was sequenced with immunoSEQ multiplex PCR; TCRdb's copy has only in-frame clones and lacks some. The table includes 110,000 or so clones, about 87% detected once. The source of this sequence is an adult who received the AZD1222 COVID-19 vaccine. This rearrangement joins TRBV19 to TRBJ1-2, with a possible D match to TRBD1 (6 bases). The material was peripheral blood, obtained 28 days after the second AZD1222 dose. Here the CDR3 reads CASSIEVGGRIGYGYTF. The CDR3 bases are TGTGCCAGTAGTATAGAAGTCGGGGGCAGGATCGGCTATGGCTACACCTTC.